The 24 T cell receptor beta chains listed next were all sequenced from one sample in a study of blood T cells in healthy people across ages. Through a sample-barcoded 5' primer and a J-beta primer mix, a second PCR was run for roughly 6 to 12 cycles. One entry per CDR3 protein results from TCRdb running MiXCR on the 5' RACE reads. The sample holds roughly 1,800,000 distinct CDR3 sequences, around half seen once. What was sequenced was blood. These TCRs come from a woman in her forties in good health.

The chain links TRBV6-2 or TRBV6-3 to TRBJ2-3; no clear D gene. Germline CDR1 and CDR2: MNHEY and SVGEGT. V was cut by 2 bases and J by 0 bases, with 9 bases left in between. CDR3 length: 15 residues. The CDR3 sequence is CASSYMADSTDTQYF. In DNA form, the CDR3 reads TGTGCCAGCAGTTACATGGCGGATAGCACAGATACGCAGTATTTT.

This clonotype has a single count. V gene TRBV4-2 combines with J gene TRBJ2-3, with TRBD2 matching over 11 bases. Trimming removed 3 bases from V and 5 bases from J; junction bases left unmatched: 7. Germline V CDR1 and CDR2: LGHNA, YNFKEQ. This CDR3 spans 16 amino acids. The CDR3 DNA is TGTGCCAGCAGCCAGGCTAGCGGGGGGACTCAAGATACGCAGTATTTT. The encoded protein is CASSQASGGTQDTQYF.

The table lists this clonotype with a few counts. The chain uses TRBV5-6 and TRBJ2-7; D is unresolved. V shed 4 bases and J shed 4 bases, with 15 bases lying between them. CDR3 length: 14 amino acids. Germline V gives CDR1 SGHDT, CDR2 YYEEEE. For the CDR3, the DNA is TGTGCCAGCAGCCCAAGGCCACAGAGGTACGAGCAGTACTTC. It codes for CASSPRPQRYEQYF.

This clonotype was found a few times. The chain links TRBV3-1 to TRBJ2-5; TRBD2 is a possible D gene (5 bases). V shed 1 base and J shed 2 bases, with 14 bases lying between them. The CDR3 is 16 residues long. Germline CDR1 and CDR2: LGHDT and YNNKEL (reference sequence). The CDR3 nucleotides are TGTGCCAGCAGCCAAGCCCTAGCTTTCCCACAAGAGACCCAGTACTTC. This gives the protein CASSQALAFPQETQYF.

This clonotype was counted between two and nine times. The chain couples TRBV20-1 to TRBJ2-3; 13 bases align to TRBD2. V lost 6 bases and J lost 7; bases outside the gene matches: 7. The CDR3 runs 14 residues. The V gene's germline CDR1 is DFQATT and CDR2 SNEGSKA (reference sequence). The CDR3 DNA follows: TGCAGTGCGCCCACTAGCGGGGGGGCTTATACGCAGTATTTT. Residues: CSAPTSGGAYTQYF.

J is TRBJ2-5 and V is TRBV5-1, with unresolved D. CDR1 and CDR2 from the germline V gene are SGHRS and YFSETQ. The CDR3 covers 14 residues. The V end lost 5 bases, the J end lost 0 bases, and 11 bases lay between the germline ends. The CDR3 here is CASRVVNYQETQYF. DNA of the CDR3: TGCGCCAGCAGGGTAGTGAATTACCAAGAGACCCAGTACTTC.

CDR3 bases: TGCGCCAGCAGAGGACAGTCGAACACTGAAGCTTTCTTT. It specifies CASRGQSNTEAFF. The gene calls are TRBV5-1 and TRBJ1-1; perhaps TRBD1 as D (6 bases). CDR3 length equals 13 residues. Germline CDR1 reads SGHRS; CDR2 reads YFSETQ. With 5 bases removed from V and 1 base from J, the gap between germline ends came to 9 bases.

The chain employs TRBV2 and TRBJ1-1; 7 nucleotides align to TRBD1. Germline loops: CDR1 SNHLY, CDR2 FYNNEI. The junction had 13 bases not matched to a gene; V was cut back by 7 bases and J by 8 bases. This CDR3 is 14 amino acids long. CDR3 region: CASIPQGETGEAFF. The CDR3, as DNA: TGTGCCAGCATTCCTCAGGGGGAGACAGGGGAAGCTTTCTTT.

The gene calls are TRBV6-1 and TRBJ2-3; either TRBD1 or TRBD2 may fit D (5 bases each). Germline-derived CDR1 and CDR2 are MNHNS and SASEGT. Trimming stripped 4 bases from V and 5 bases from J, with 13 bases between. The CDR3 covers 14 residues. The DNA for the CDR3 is TGTGCCAGCAGTGTCCAGACTGGGGGAGATACGCAGTATTTT. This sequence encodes CASSVQTGGDTQYF.

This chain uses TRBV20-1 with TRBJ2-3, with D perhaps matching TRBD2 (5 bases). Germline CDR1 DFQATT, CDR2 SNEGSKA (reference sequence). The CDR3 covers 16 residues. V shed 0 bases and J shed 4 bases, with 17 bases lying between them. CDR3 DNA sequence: TGCAGTGCTAGAGATAGGACTTCACCTGGGGCAGATACGCAGTATTTT. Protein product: CSARDRTSPGADTQYF.

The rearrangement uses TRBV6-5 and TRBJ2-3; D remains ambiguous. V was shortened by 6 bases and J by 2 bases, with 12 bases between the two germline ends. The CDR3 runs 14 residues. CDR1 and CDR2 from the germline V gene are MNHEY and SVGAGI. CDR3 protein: CASRSWRPTDTQYF. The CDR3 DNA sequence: TGTGCCAGCAGAAGCTGGCGCCCCACAGATACGCAGTATTTT.

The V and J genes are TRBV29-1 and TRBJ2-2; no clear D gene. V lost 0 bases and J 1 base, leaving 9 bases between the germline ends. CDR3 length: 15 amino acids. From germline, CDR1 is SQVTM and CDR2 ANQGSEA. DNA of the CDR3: TGCAGCGTTGAAGATCAAAGAGAGAACACCGGGGAGCTGTTTTTT. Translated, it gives CSVEDQRENTGELFF.

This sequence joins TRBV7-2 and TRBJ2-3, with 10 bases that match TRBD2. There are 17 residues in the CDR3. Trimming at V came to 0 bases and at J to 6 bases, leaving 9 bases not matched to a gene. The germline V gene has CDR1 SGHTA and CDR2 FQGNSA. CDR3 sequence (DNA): TGTGCCAGCAGCTTAGCGGGGAGCGGGGGGGCCTCCGATACGCAGTATTTT. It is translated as CASSLAGSGGASDTQYF.

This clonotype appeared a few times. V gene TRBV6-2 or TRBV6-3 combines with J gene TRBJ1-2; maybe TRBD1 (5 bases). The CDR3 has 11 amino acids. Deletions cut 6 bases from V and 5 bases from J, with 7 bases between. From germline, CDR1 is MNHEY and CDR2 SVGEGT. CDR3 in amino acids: CASRQAYGYTF. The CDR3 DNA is TGTGCCAGCAGACAGGCTTATGGCTACACCTTC.

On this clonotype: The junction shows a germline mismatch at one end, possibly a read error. The DNA for the CDR3 is TGTGCCAGCAGCTTAGCGTACAGCACCTACGGGCAGTACTTC. Its protein is CASSLAYSTYGQYF. The chain uses TRBV7-6 and TRBJ2-7; D unclear. CDR3 size: 14 residues. Germline CDR1 is SGHVS and CDR2 is FNYEAQ.

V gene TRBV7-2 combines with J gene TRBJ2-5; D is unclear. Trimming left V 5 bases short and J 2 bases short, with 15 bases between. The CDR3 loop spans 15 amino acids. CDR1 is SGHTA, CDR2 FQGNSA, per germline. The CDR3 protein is CASSQIRTPQETQYF. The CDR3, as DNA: TGTGCCAGCAGCCAAATAAGGACCCCACAAGAGACCCAGTACTTC.

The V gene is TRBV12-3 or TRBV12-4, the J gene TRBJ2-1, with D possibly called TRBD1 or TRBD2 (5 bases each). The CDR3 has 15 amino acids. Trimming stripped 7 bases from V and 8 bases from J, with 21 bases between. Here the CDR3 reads CASNYLGVRIHEQFF. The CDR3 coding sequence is TGTGCCAGCAACTACCTGGGGGTTCGAATACATGAGCAGTTCTTC.

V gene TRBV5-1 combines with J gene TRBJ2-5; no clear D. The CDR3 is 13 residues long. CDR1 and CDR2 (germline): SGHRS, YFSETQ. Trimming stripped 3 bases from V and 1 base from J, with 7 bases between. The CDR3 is CASSSSLQETQYF. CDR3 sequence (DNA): TGCGCCAGCAGCTCCTCCCTCCAAGAGACCCAGTACTTC.

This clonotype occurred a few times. The CDR3 region has the DNA TGTGCCAGCAGCTCGCCGGGCAACTCACCCCTCCACTTT. It specifies CASSSPGNSPLHF. The genes are TRBV7-9 and TRBJ1-6; D uncertain. V lost 4 bases and J lost 10, with 11 bases in between. Germline V gene sequence: CDR1 SEHNR, CDR2 FQNEAQ (reference sequence). The CDR3 is 13 residues long.

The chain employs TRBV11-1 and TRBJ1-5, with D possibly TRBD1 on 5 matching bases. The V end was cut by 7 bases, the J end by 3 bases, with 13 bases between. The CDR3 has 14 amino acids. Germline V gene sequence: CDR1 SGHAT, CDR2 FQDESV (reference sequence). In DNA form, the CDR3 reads TGTGCCAGCAACACCGAGGACAACAATCAGCCCCAGCATTTT. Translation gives CASNTEDNNQPQHF.

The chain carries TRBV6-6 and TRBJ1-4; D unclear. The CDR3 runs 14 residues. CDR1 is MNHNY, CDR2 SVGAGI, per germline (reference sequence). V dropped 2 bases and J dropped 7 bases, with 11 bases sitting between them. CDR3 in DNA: TGTGCCAGCAGTTACCAGGACCGGGGTGAAAAACTGTTTTTT. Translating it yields CASSYQDRGEKLFF.

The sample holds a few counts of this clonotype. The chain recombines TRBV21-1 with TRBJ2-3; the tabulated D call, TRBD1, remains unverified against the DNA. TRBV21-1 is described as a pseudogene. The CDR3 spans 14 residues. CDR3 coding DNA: TGTGCCACCGACGGGACAGGGTGGGCAGATACGCAGTATTTT. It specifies CATDGTGWADTQYF.

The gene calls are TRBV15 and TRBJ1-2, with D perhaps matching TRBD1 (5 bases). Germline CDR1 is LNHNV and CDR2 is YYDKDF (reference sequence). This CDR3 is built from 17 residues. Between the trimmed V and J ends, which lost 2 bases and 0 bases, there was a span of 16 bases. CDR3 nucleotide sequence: TGTGCCACCAGCAGACCATCCCCGGGACTGTCTAACTATGGCTACACCTTC. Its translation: CATSRPSPGLSNYGYTF.

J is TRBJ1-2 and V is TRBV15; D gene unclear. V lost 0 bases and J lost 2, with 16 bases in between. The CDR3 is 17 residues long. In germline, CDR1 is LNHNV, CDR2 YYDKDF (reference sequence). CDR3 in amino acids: CATSREVNDLGNYGYTF. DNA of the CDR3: TGTGCCACCAGCAGAGAGGTCAACGATCTGGGAAACTATGGCTACACCTTC.